This T cell receptor beta chain was identified in a study of blood T cells in healthy people across ages. General study points: Roughly linear declines in TCR beta diversity per million T cells occurred with age.

Per the germline V gene, CDR1 is SQVTM and CDR2 is ANQGSEA. CDR3 length: 12 amino acids. Trimming removed 7 bases from V and 4 bases from J, with 14 bases in between. A second PCR of roughly 7 to 11 cycles used a sample-barcoded 5' primer and a J-beta primer mix. TCRdb re-called the 5' RACE reads with MiXCR, one entry per CDR3 protein. Here the sample spans some 1.8 million distinct CDR3 sequences, approximately 39% being singletons. This clonotype was seen more than once but under ten times. Its antigen remains unknown. This receptor was taken from a human donor in good health. Sequencing was done on a sample of blood. The chain employs TRBV29-1 and TRBJ2-7, with TRBD2 as a possible D gene (6 bases). Here the CDR3 DNA reads TGCAGCGCCGGGCGCGGGGAATACGAGCAGTACTTC. Translation gives CSAGRGEYEQYF.